Listed below are T cell receptor beta chains from one sample, sequenced in a study of PD-L1 blockade in urothelial cancer. The method was immunoSEQ multiplex PCR; TCRdb's version includes in-frame clones alone and lacks a portion of them. The sample carries around 50,000 clones, under 85% recorded once. The source was PBMCs, collected around atezolizumab (anti-PD-L1) treatment. The receptors derive from a man aged 50 to 59 with urothelial cancer. Both conserved end residues are part of each CDR3. The order of the fields is J gene, V gene, clone size, D gene, CDR3 protein, CDR3 DNA. A D gene is named only where the DNA matches it firmly. Some rows have no size entry. The others give once, few or many, or a class for an expanded clone.

TRBJ2-2,TRBV29-1,NA,TRBD1,CSGDRGSGELFF,TGCAGCGGGGACAGGGGGTCCGGGGAGCTGTTTTTT
TRBJ1-2,TRBV6-1,NA,TRBD1,CASSDPTGGSFNYGYTF,TGTGCCAGCAGTGACCCGACAGGGGGAAGCTTTAACTATGGCTACACCTTC
TRBJ1-5,TRBV19,NA,NA,CASSINGPANQPQHF,TGTGCCAGTAGTATTAATGGGCCGGCGAATCAGCCCCAGCATTTT
TRBJ2-3,TRBV19,NA,TRBD2,CASSPLLLAGATDTQYF,TGTGCCAGTAGTCCACTCCTACTAGCGGGGGCCACAGATACGCAGTATTTT
TRBJ2-1,TRBV5-1,NA,TRBD1,CASSRPGTGGNNEQFF,TGCGCCAGCAGCAGACCCGGGACAGGGGGCAACAATGAGCAGTTCTTC
TRBJ2-5,TRBV9,NA,TRBD2,CASSVDPRGSGSETQYF,TGTGCCAGCAGCGTAGACCCCCGGGGTAGCGGGAGTGAGACCCAGTACTTC
TRBJ1-2,TRBV7-2,NA,TRBD1,CASSPRQGSPYGYTF,TGTGCCAGCAGCCCACGACAGGGATCCCCCTATGGCTACACCTTC
TRBJ2-1,TRBV19,NA,TRBD1,CASSLDRGSYNEQFF,TGTGCCAGTAGCTTGGACAGGGGCTCCTACAATGAGCAGTTCTTC
TRBJ1-5,TRBV7-8,NA,NA,CASSLARGKFQPQHF,TGTGCCAGCAGCTTAGCGAGAGGGAAGTTTCAGCCCCAGCATTTT
TRBJ2-5,TRBV7-2,NA,TRBD1,CASSRDRVGETQYF,TGTGCCAGCAGCCGGGACAGGGTGGGAGAGACCCAGTACTTC
TRBJ1-6,TRBV6-1,NA,TRBD1,CASRKGALDNSPLHF,TGTGCCAGTAGGAAGGGGGCCCTCGATAATTCACCCCTCCACTTT
TRBJ2-3,TRBV14,NA,TRBD1,CASSQRDRGRFTDTQYF,TGTGCCAGCAGCCAGCGGGACAGGGGGCGTTTCACAGATACGCAGTATTTT
TRBJ1-2,TRBV27,NA,NA,CASSSPGGKDGYTF,TGTGCCAGCAGTTCCCCCGGAGGGAAGGATGGCTACACCTTC
TRBJ1-2,TRBV27,NA,NA,CASGAGFGYTF,TGTGCCAGCGGGGCAGGTTTTGGCTACACCTTC
TRBJ2-7,TRBV19,NA,NA,CASNVGTTMGEQYF,TGTGCCAGTAACGTCGGGACAACCATGGGCGAGCAGTACTTC
TRBJ2-7,TRBV27,NA,NA,CASSFQGAYEQYF,TGTGCCAGCAGTTTCCAGGGCGCCTACGAGCAGTACTTC
TRBJ2-7,TRBV5-1,NA,TRBD2,CASSYLAGGRSSYEQYF,TGCGCCAGCAGCTACCTAGCGGGGGGAAGGAGCTCCTACGAGCAGTACTTC
TRBJ2-1,TRBV19,once,TRBD1,CASSIKGAGAYNEQFF,TGTGCCAGTAGTATAAAGGGGGCAGGGGCCTACAATGAGCAGTTCTTC
TRBJ2-5,TRBV5-6,NA,NA,CASSLVGGQETQYF,TGTGCCAGCAGCTTGGTAGGAGGCCAAGAGACCCAGTACTTC